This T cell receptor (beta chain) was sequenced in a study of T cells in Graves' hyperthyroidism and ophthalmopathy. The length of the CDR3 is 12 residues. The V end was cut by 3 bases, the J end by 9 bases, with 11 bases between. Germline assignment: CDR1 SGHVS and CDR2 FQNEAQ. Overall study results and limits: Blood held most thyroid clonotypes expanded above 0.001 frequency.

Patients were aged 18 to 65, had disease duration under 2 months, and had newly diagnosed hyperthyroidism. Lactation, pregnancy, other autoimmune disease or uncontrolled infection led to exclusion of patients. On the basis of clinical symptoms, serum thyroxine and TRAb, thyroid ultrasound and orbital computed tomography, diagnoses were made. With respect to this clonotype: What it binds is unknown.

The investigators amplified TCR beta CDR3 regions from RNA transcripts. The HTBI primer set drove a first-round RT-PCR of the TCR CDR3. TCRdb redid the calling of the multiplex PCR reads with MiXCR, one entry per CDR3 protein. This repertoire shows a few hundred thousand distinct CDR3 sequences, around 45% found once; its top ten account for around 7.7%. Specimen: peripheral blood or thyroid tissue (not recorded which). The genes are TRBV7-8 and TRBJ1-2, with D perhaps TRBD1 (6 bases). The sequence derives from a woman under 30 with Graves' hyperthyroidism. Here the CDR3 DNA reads TGTGCCAGCAGCTTCAGGGGCGATAGCTACACCTTC. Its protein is CASSFRGDSYTF.